The rows below give T cell receptor beta chains drawn from one sample of a study of beta chain features in type 1 diabetes. The table came from immunoSEQ multiplex PCR; TCRdb's copy has only in-frame clones and leaves some out. The repertoire consists of about 160,000 clones, with approximately 8.4% occurring once and the leading ten covering about 0.5%. The specimen sequenced was central memory CD4+ T cells from blood. Source of these receptors: a man aged 18 to 29 with type 1 diabetes. Both conserved end residues are part of each CDR3.

V gene	CDR3 length	CDR3 protein
TRBV6-6	15	CASSWTGQSGNTIYF
TRBV28	14	CASSFSRGFYEQYF
TRBV2	12	CASRRGSYGYTF
TRBV7-2	15	CATLPGGNPNYGYTF
TRBV29-1	14	CSVSGDSGANVLTF
TRBV29-1	13	CSVALNSNQPQHF
TRBV5-8	14	CASSQGLAVETQYF
TRBV9	10	CASGDYGYTF
TRBV6-6	14	CASSGNRGHQPQHF
TRBV19	16	CASSIGGRAGANVLTF
TRBV15	14	CATRRERQVGTQYF
TRBV7-9	13	CASNDREQETQYF
TRBV28	13	CASTRGLGTEAFF
TRBV7-2	12	CASSLATDTQYF
TRBV5-1	16	CASSLATSGGTNEQFF
TRBV5-1	14	CASSSGTGGGEQFF
TRBV11-3	13	CASSSDRAYGYTF
TRBV6-6	12	CATSRRDQPQHF
TRBV18	13	CASSLVGANVLTF
TRBV5-1	15	CASRSLAGGYNEQFF
TRBV7-8	15	CASSLGGAGANVLTF
TRBV5-1	13	CASSLAGQYEQYF
TRBV5-6	15	CASSSGQGRATEAFF
TRBV5-1	13	CASSSAQNEKLFF
TRBV28	12	CASYRVGDTQYF
TRBV19	14	CASSRTGENTEAFF
TRBV7-2	14	CASSLGQAHYEQYF
TRBV10-3	19	CAISSGGVHASSGANVLTF
TRBV15	16	CATSRGHGGPNQPQHF
TRBV19	14	CASSMTGASYEQYF
TRBV4-3	14	CASSLGGTNTEAFF
TRBV14	16	CASSQWGGSSYNEQFF
TRBV21-1	16	CASTRTCTGGNSPLHF
TRBV30	13	CAWSVAGYNEQFF
TRBV10-3	13	CAIGRTGSYEQYF
TRBV4-1	15	CASSETGTSGFAQYF
TRBV19	14	CASERDRGADTQYF
TRBV5-1	13	CASSPGHNTEAFF
TRBV7-9	17	CASSLVSGGGLWETQYF
TRBV29-1	16	CSVVGRGSTGANVLTF
TRBV11-2	17	CASSREGRSSSGNTIYF
TRBV7-9	15	CASSGFQMMNTEAFF
TRBV5-1	14	CASSSTGVRFEQYF
TRBV7-7	15	CASSPKPRGEETQYF
TRBV7-6	14	CASSSKTGDTEAFF
TRBV30	12	CAWSTVELMSFF
TRBV2	13	CASNGGMNNEQFF
TRBV11-1	16	CASSQGAGALNTEAFF
TRBV7-9	14	CASSGGPGADTQYF
TRBV7-2	16	CASRLNFASDLNIQYF
TRBV7-2	17	CASSFYPRRGSEETQYF
TRBV30	13	CAWSGPRGAPLHF
TRBV5-1	13	CASSPGVNTEAFF
TRBV5-1	13	CASSPAGNSPLHF
TRBV19	13	CASRQGRAYEQYF
TRBV2	14	CASSEFKTGNIQYF
TRBV29-1	15	CSVDRRDRVAYGYTF